Below are 3 T cell receptor beta chains sequenced from a single sample in a study of blood T cell repertoires in COVID-19. Sequenced by immunoSEQ multiplex PCR; TCRdb stores in-frame clones only, minus some. The sample consists of some 250,000 clones, roughly 83% of them appearing once. Sequenced input: peripheral blood. Receptor source: a woman of 80 years or more with acute or convalescent COVID-19.

The V call is TRBV9, the J call TRBJ1-5; TRBD1 might be the D (6 bases). This CDR3 spans 16 amino acids. Germline V gene sequence: CDR1 SGDLS, CDR2 YYNGEE. Trimming stripped 4 bases from V and 2 bases from J, with 16 bases between. The CDR3 protein is CASSSGEGTGNQPQHF. DNA for the CDR3: TGTGCCAGCAGCTCAGGGGAGGGCACGGGCAATCAGCCCCAGCATTTT.

The gene calls are TRBV9 and TRBJ1-6, with D hard to call. The CDR3 length is 16 residues. V lost 0 bases, J lost 5 bases, and 12 bases lay in between. Germline lookup yields CDR1 SGDLS and CDR2 YYNGEE. The CDR3 DNA follows: TGTGCCAGCAGCGTAGAGCCGGGGTTGAATAATTCACCCCTCCACTTT. Its protein product is CASSVEPGLNNSPLHF.

The chain recombines TRBV10-3 with TRBJ1-1; D gene unclear. CDR3 size: 14 residues. CDR1 ENHRY and CDR2 SYGVKD come from the germline V gene. Trimming removed 2 bases from V and 5 bases from J, with 12 bases in between. CDR3 sequence (DNA): TGTGCCATCAGTGAGGGGCAGAGGAGGACTGAAGCTTTCTTT. Its protein product is CAISEGQRRTEAFF.